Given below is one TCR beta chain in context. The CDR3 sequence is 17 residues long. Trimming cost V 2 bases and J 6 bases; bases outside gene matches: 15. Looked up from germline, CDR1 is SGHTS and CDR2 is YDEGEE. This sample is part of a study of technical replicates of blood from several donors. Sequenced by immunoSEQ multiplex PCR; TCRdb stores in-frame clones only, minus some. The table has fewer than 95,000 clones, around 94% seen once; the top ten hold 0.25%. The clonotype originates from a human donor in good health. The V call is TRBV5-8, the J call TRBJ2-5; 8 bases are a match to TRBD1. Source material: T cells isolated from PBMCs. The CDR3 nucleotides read TGTGCCAGCAGCTTTGTTAGAAAGACAGGGGAGATGAAGACCCAGTACTTC. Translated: CASSFVRKTGEMKTQYF.